Presented here are 26 T cell receptor beta chains from one specimen sequenced in a study of blood T cell repertoires in COVID-19. Profiled with immunoSEQ multiplex PCR; TCRdb holds only in-frame clones, not every one. Here the sample spans some 20,000 clones, around 85% being singletons. The sequenced material came from peripheral blood. The source of these receptors is a man older than 75 with acute or convalescent COVID-19.

This chain uses TRBV4-2 with TRBJ2-6, with 9 bases that match TRBD1. Germline trimming cut 2 bases from V and 0 bases from J; bases unmatched to any gene: 5. Germline V gene data show CDR1 as LGHNA and CDR2 as YNFKEQ. The CDR3 spans 18 residues. The CDR3 DNA is TGTGCCAGCAGCCAAATGGGACAGGGCTTCTCTGGGGCCAACGTCCTGACTTTC. As protein: CASSQMGQGFSGANVLTF.

This clone was counted between two and nine times. The J gene is TRBJ2-2, the V gene TRBV6-2 or TRBV6-3; a possible D gene is TRBD1 (6 bases). Trimming removed 6 bases at V and 10 bases at J, with 15 bases between. The germline gives CDR1 MNHEY, CDR2 SVGEGT. The CDR3 is 13 residues long. CDR3 sequence (DNA): TGTGCCAGCAGCTTAACGACAGGACTGGAGCTGTTTTTT. It yields the protein CASSLTTGLELFF.

V usage is TRBV6-2 or TRBV6-3 and J usage is TRBJ2-1; D unclear. Germline CDR1 and CDR2: MNHEY and SVGEGT. V was trimmed by 0 bases and J by 4 bases, leaving 4 bases between them. The CDR3 has 13 amino acids. CDR3 DNA: TGTGCCAGCAGTTACTCCATGTACAATGAGCAGTTCTTC. Amino acids: CASSYSMYNEQFF.

The rearrangement joins TRBV6-5 to TRBJ1-3; D is unclear. Trimming pared 7 bases from V and 2 bases from J, leaving 9 bases between. CDR1 and CDR2 from the germline V gene are MNHEY and SVGAGI. The CDR3 runs to 13 residues. The CDR3 here is CASMRKAGNTIYF. CDR3 nucleotides: TGTGCCAGCATGCGGAAGGCTGGAAACACCATATATTTT.

V and J are TRBV3-1 (or the pseudogene TRBV3-2) and TRBJ2-5; 9 nucleotides agree with TRBD1. Germline V gene data show CDR1 as LGHDT and CDR2 as YNNKEL (reference sequence). CDR3 length: 16 amino acids. V was pared by 4 bases and J by 3 bases, with 9 bases of the junction left unmatched. Here the CDR3 reads CASSPLPGQGEETQYF. The CDR3 DNA reads TGTGCCAGCAGCCCTCTTCCGGGACAGGGCGAAGAGACCCAGTACTTC.

This clone has only a few counts. The rearrangement links TRBV6-2 or TRBV6-3 to TRBJ2-7, with D uncertain. Trimming removed 2 bases at V and 6 bases at J, with 11 bases between. Germline V gene lookup returns CDR1 MNHEY and CDR2 SVGEGT. CDR3 length equals 13 residues. CDR3 sequence: CASSYDFPREQYF. The CDR3 coding sequence is TGTGCCAGCAGTTACGACTTCCCACGCGAGCAGTACTTC.

CDR3 bases: TGTGCCAGCAGTTACTCCCGCGGGTCTCAAGAGACCCAGTACTTC. Translation gives CASSYSRGSQETQYF. The V gene is TRBV6-6, the J gene TRBJ2-5, with D perhaps matching TRBD2 (5 bases). Looked up from germline, CDR1 is MNHNY and CDR2 is SVGAGI (reference sequence). V lost 0 bases and J 2 bases, leaving 10 bases between the germline ends. This CDR3 has 15 residues.

The chain carries TRBV14 and TRBJ1-4; D is ambiguous. From germline, CDR1 is SGHDN and CDR2 FVKESK. Trimming pared 5 bases from V and 4 bases from J, leaving 8 bases between. The CDR3 sequence is 13 residues long. The CDR3 spells CASSNRVNEKLFF. CDR3 nucleotide sequence: TGTGCCAGCAGCAACCGGGTTAATGAAAAACTGTTTTTT.

This clone has a single count. The V and J genes are TRBV6-2 or TRBV6-3 and TRBJ1-6; TRBD1 aligns across 7 bases. V was clipped by 0 bases and J by 7 bases; unmatched bases: 3. CDR1 and CDR2 (germline): MNHEY, SVGEGT. CDR3 length equals 15 residues. CDR3 sequence (DNA): TGTGCCAGCAGTTACTCGGGGGACAGAAATTCACCCCTCCACTTT. As protein: CASSYSGDRNSPLHF.

The rearrangement links TRBV5-1 to TRBJ2-5; 7 bases are a match to TRBD1. The germline V gene encodes CDR1 SGHRS and CDR2 YFSETQ. CDR3 length: 15 residues. J was trimmed by 4 bases and V by 1 base; bases with no gene match: 7. CDR3 nucleotide sequence: TGCGCCAGCAGCTTGAGTACAGGGGCCGGAGAGACCCAGTACTTC. Its translation: CASSLSTGAGETQYF.

This chain links TRBV3-1 (or the pseudogene TRBV3-2) with TRBJ1-2; D gene unclear. The CDR3 sequence is 15 residues long. The V end was cut by 5 bases, the J end by 5 bases, with 18 bases between. Looked up from germline, CDR1 is LGHDT and CDR2 is YNNKEL (reference sequence). The CDR3 DNA reads TGTGCCAGCAGCAAACGGGGTTCCCGTTTATATGGCTACACCTTC. Protein: CASSKRGSRLYGYTF.

The chain uses TRBV19 and TRBJ1-5; 10 bases map to TRBD1. The V segment lost 5 bases and the J segment 5 bases; nucleotides outside the gene matches: 0. CDR3 length: 13 residues. CDR1 and CDR2 (germline): LNHDA, SQIVND (reference sequence). Written as DNA, the CDR3 is TGTGCCAGTAGTGGGACAGGGGATCAGCCCCAGCATTTT. Protein sequence: CASSGTGDQPQHF.

V and J are TRBV7-2 and TRBJ1-2, with TRBD1 as a possible D gene (6 bases). The CDR3 is made up of 15 amino acids. The V gene lost 5 bases and the J gene lost 4 bases, with 17 bases spanning the gap. CDR1 and CDR2 from the germline V gene are SGHTA and FQGNSA. CDR3 nucleotide sequence: TGTGCCAGCAGCCCCCCGACAGGAAGAGGCTATGGCTACACCTTC. This encodes CASSPPTGRGYGYTF.

The chain links TRBV12-3 or TRBV12-4 to TRBJ1-2, with D possibly matching TRBD1 (5 bases). V lost 7 bases to trimming and J lost 1 base, with 10 bases between them. The CDR3 is made up of 13 amino acids. For the CDR3, the DNA is TGTGCCAGCATCCGAAGGGGTAACTATGGCTACACCTTC. Its translation: CASIRRGNYGYTF.

The V and J genes are TRBV4-2 and TRBJ2-3, with TRBD2 identical over 9 bases. The V segment lost 0 bases and the J segment 4 bases; nucleotides outside the gene matches: 11. CDR1 is LGHNA and CDR2 is YNFKEQ in the germline V gene. This CDR3 contains 18 residues. The CDR3 region is CASSQESAGGLLSDTQYF. CDR3 DNA: TGTGCCAGCAGCCAAGAATCTGCGGGGGGGCTGTTGTCAGATACGCAGTATTTT.

The rearrangement uses TRBV28 and TRBJ2-2, with 7 bases aligning to TRBD2. The CDR3 totals 16 residues. Germline V gives CDR1 MDHEN, CDR2 SYDVKM. V shed 2 bases, J shed 5 bases, and the junction held 8 bases outside the gene matches. The CDR3 sequence: CASSLREGLGTGELFF. CDR3 coding DNA: TGTGCCAGCAGTTTAAGGGAGGGTTTAGGAACCGGGGAGCTGTTTTTT.

The rearrangement uses TRBV29-1 and TRBJ2-3, with no clear D. The CDR3 runs to 14 residues. Trimming removed 4 bases at V and 1 base at J, with 12 bases between. Per the germline V gene, CDR1 is SQVTM and CDR2 is ANQGSEA. In DNA form, the CDR3 reads TGCAGCGTTGCCCGGTGGCAGGGCACAGATACGCAGTATTTT. This encodes CSVARWQGTDTQYF.

The J gene is TRBJ2-3, the V gene TRBV5-1; the match to TRBD1 covers 7 bases. The CDR3 has 15 residues. V dropped 4 bases and J dropped 4; count of bases not matched to a gene: 9. Germline lookup yields CDR1 SGHRS and CDR2 YFSETQ. CDR3 DNA sequence: TGCGCCAGCAGCCACGACAGGGATTTAGCAGATACGCAGTATTTT. Translating gives CASSHDRDLADTQYF.

The V call is TRBV28, the J call TRBJ1-5; D is ambiguous. The V and J ends lost 8 bases and 0 bases respectively, with 8 bases between them. This CDR3 region has 13 residues. Germline V gene data show CDR1 as MDHEN and CDR2 as SYDVKM. The CDR3: CASRRYSNQPQHF. CDR3 coding DNA: TGTGCCAGCCGCAGGTATAGCAATCAGCCCCAGCATTTT.

The gene calls are TRBV11-2 and TRBJ2-2; D may be TRBD1 (5 bases). The germline V gene has CDR1 SGHAT and CDR2 FQNNGV. The V and J ends lost 0 bases and 0 bases respectively, with 8 bases between them. The CDR3 sequence is 16 residues long. The CDR3 DNA reads as TGTGCCAGCAGCTTAGATCGGACACCGAACACCGGGGAGCTGTTTTTT. It encodes CASSLDRTPNTGELFF.

The chain has TRBV7-3 and TRBJ1-3; 8 nucleotides line up with TRBD1. Trimming cost V 5 bases and J 2 bases; bases outside gene matches: 2. This CDR3 region has 14 residues. In germline, CDR1 is SGHTA, CDR2 FQGTGA. Here the CDR3 DNA reads TGTGCCAGCAGCCTGACAGGGGCTGGAAACACCATATATTTT. Its protein product is CASSLTGAGNTIYF.

The chain combines TRBV11-1 with TRBJ1-1; TRBD1 matches 7 bases. The CDR3 is made up of 12 amino acids. The germline gives CDR1 SGHAT, CDR2 FQDESV (reference sequence). V shed 5 bases and J 11 bases; nucleotides not matched to a gene: 8. The DNA for the CDR3 is TGTGCCAGCAGCGGGGACAGTCGAGGGGCTTTCTTT. Amino acids: CASSGDSRGAFF.

V usage is TRBV5-4 and J usage is TRBJ2-5; D might be TRBD2 (6 bases). V was clipped by 0 bases and J by 0 bases, with 9 bases between them. The CDR3 totals 15 residues. Germline V CDR1 and CDR2: SGHNT, YYREEE (reference sequence). CDR3 bases: TGTGCCAGCAGCTTGGGGTCGGGGGACCAAGAGACCCAGTACTTC. Protein sequence: CASSLGSGDQETQYF.

The chain carries TRBV7-2 and TRBJ1-5, with a tentative D call TRBD1 (5 bases). V was clipped by 0 bases and J by 7 bases, with 10 bases between them. There are 14 residues in the CDR3. Germline-derived CDR1 and CDR2 are SGHTA and FQGNSA. The CDR3 loop is CASSLAGAGQPQHF. The CDR3 bases are TGTGCCAGCAGCTTAGCAGGGGCCGGCCAGCCCCAGCATTTT.

This chain joins TRBV7-2 and TRBJ1-4, with 7 bases that match TRBD1. The CDR3 contains 14 residues. The ends lost 3 bases at V and 7 bases at J; junction bases unmatched: 5. The germline CDR1 and CDR2 sequences are SGHTA and FQGNSA. As DNA, the CDR3 is TGTGCCAGCAGCTTGGCAGGGGGAAGTGAAAAACTGTTTTTT. It encodes CASSLAGGSEKLFF.

The sample holds one count of this clone. In DNA form, the CDR3 reads TGCGCCAGCAGCCCGGGGGTTACGAGGAATGAGCAGTTCTTC. This translates into CASSPGVTRNEQFF. The V and J genes are TRBV4-1 and TRBJ2-1; D is possibly TRBD2 (6 bases). Germline lookup yields CDR1 MGHRA and CDR2 YSYEKL. Between the trimmed V and J ends, which lost 4 bases and 7 bases, there was a span of 14 bases. CDR3 length equals 14 residues.